In this sample, the clone carrying this T cell receptor beta chain turned up many times. The TCR beta CDR3 region was amplified from genomic DNA, with two rounds of multiplex PCR being used for the amplification. Round one of PCR was performed, and it used primers specific to each TRBV and TRBJ gene. The second round of PCR employed universal primers. TCRdb processed the multiplex PCR reads anew with MiXCR; each CDR3 protein has one entry. This sample has approximately 17,000 distinct CDR3 sequences, with roughly two fifths found just once. The source of the sample is a study of prognosis after radiotherapy for stage I lung cancer. Study-wide context: Recruitment took place in Nanjing, China, where patients with stage I non-small cell lung cancer were enrolled between early 2018 and 2019. Squamous cell carcinoma tumors occurred in seven patients, adenocarcinoma in 12 to 13. Radiotherapy used SBRT, divided into 3 to 5 fractions and reaching a biologically effective dose of at least 100 Gy.

Germline V lookup: CDR1 SGHRS, CDR2 YFSETQ. Losses at the gene ends were 4 bases for V and 0 bases for J; bases not matched to a gene: 14. The CDR3 is 18 amino acids. This sequence originates from a donor aged 50 or older with non-small cell lung cancer. The rearrangement joins TRBV5-1 to TRBJ2-3; TRBD2 matches at 7 bases. The specimen was PBMCs, collected before or after stereotactic body radiation therapy (not recorded which). CDR3 in amino acids: CASSNGLGWDVSTDTQYF. In DNA form, the CDR3 reads TGCGCCAGCAGCAATGGACTAGGTTGGGATGTGAGCACAGATACGCAGTATTTT.